These 10 T cell receptor beta chains originate from one sample sequenced in a study of blood T cell repertoires in COVID-19. Profiled with immunoSEQ multiplex PCR; TCRdb holds only in-frame clones, not every one. The table has around 180,000 clones, more than 85% seen once. Sequencing used peripheral blood. These receptors came from a man between 65 and 79 years old with active or convalescent COVID-19.

The chain links TRBV2 to TRBJ1-1; the D is unclear. The CDR3 covers 12 residues. V lost 4 bases and J 4 bases, leaving 7 bases between the germline ends. Germline V gene data show CDR1 as SNHLY and CDR2 as FYNNEI. The CDR3 sequence is CASSGVATEAFF. CDR3 sequence (DNA): TGTGCCAGCAGTGGTGTGGCCACTGAAGCTTTCTTT.

V usage is TRBV7-2 and J usage is TRBJ1-6, with D possibly TRBD1 on 5 matching bases. Germline-derived CDR1 and CDR2 are SGHTA and FQGNSA. The CDR3 loop spans 15 amino acids. Trimming cost V 1 base and J 7 bases, with 11 bases left between them. DNA for the CDR3: TGTGCCAGCAGCTTAGTCCGACAGACGAATTCACCCCTCCACTTT. Encoded protein: CASSLVRQTNSPLHF. Drawing the rest from reference TRBV7-2 and TRBJ1-6, the complete variable domain is GAGVSQSPSNKVTEKGKDVELRCDPISGHTALYWYRQSLGQGLEFLIYFQGNSAPDKSGLPSDRFSAERTGGSVSTLTIQRTQQEDSAVYLCASSLVRQTNSPLHFGNGTRLTVT.

Only a few counts were recorded for this clone. CDR3 bases: TGTGCCAGCAGCCCTCCGGGAGCCCCGGAAAAACTGTTTTTT. It yields the protein CASSPPGAPEKLFF. The chain couples TRBV11-3 to TRBJ1-4; D unresolved. Germline V lookup: CDR1 SGHNT, CDR2 YENEEA. Trimming removed 5 bases from V and 8 bases from J, with 15 bases in between. This CDR3 has 14 amino acids.

J is TRBJ1-5 and V is TRBV5-4; maybe TRBD1 (6 bases). Germline CDR1 and CDR2: SGHNT and YYREEE (reference sequence). This CDR3 region has 16 residues. Trimming removed 0 bases from V and 4 bases from J, with 14 bases in between. The CDR3 DNA reads as TGTGCCAGCAGCTTGGAGACAGGAACTCTAAATCAGCCCCAGCATTTT. Its translation is CASSLETGTLNQPQHF.

The chain carries TRBV11-2 and TRBJ2-3, with 7 bases matching TRBD2. CDR3 length equals 17 residues. The junction had 8 bases not matched to a gene; V was cut back by 1 base and J by 1 base. Germline V CDR1 and CDR2: SGHAT, FQNNGV. DNA for the CDR3: TGTGCCAGCAGCTTAGGGAGGGCTAGCGGAGGCACAGATACGCAGTATTTT. Translating it yields CASSLGRASGGTDTQYF.

The J gene is TRBJ2-3, the V gene TRBV11-2, with TRBD2 matching over 8 bases. Germline trimming cut 1 base from V and 5 bases from J; bases unmatched to any gene: 8. Germline V lookup: CDR1 SGHAT, CDR2 FQNNGV. This CDR3 is built from 16 residues. The CDR3 DNA reads TGTGCCAGCAGCTTAGTAGGACTAGCCCAAAAAGATACGCAGTATTTT. It translates to CASSLVGLAQKDTQYF.

V gene TRBV6-5 combines with J gene TRBJ2-7; 12 positions agree with TRBD1. From germline, CDR1 is MNHEY and CDR2 SVGAGI. The CDR3 extends over 15 amino acids. Losses at the gene ends were 4 bases for V and 5 bases for J; bases not matched to a gene: 6. DNA of the CDR3: TGTGCCAGCAGTTTGGCCGGGACAGGGGGCAACGAGCAGTACTTC. It encodes CASSLAGTGGNEQYF.

This rearrangement joins TRBV28 to TRBJ2-7, with 7 bases fitting TRBD1. The CDR3 is made up of 12 amino acids. Germline V gene sequence: CDR1 MDHEN, CDR2 SYDVKM. Germline trimming cut 7 bases from V and 3 bases from J; bases unmatched to any gene: 3. The CDR3 loop is CASKTGIYEQYF. The CDR3 region has the DNA TGTGCCAGCAAGACAGGGATCTACGAGCAGTACTTC.

This clone was found once. This chain uses TRBV27 with TRBJ2-2; 8 nucleotides agree with TRBD1. The CDR3 spans 16 residues. CDR1 and CDR2 from the germline V gene are MNHEY and SMNVEV (reference sequence). J gave up 7 bases and V 6 bases, and 13 bases lay outside the gene matches. This CDR3 reads CASSPLDRGYGGELFF. The CDR3 DNA sequence: TGTGCCAGCAGCCCCCTCGACAGGGGATATGGCGGGGAGCTGTTTTTT.

The rearrangement links TRBV14 to TRBJ2-5; D is unresolved. The CDR3 length is 18 residues. Germline V gives CDR1 SGHDN, CDR2 FVKESK. V shed 4 bases and J shed 2 bases, with 23 bases lying between them. Written as DNA, the CDR3 is TGTGCCAGCAGCCTTCCCCCCAGTGGCTGGCAAAAACAAGAGACCCAGTACTTC. Translating it yields CASSLPPSGWQKQETQYF.